This T cell receptor beta chain is drawn from a study of regulatory T cells in long-lasting Graves disease. This clonotype occurred a few times. Arm-PCR of CDR3 regions and iRepertoire HTBI primers were the basis on which TCR beta libraries were built. TCRdb recomputed calls from the multiplex PCR reads with MiXCR, one row per CDR3 protein. This table holds around 420,000 distinct CDR3 sequences, about 16% found once. Time point meaning: newly diagnosed GD, antithyroid drugs for less than 3 months. Following extraction of RNA from PBMCs, that RNA was used to make the TCR library. Sequencing used peripheral blood mononuclear cells (PBMCs), obtained at new diagnosis, from a patient treated with antithyroid drugs. The sequence came from a female donor with Graves disease.

The CDR3 loop is CASSPPSRGANTEAFF. The CDR3 DNA reads TGTGCCAGCAGCCCACCCTCCAGGGGTGCGAACACTGAAGCTTTCTTT. The gene calls are TRBV9 and TRBJ1-1; TRBD1 might be the D (6 bases). Germline V lookup: CDR1 SGDLS, CDR2 YYNGEE. This CDR3 comprises 16 residues. V was clipped by 4 bases and J by 1 base, with 17 bases between them.